This T cell receptor (beta chain) originates from a study of early T cells in non-severe SARS-CoV-2 infection. TCRdb reanalysed the 5' RACE reads using MiXCR and keeps one entry per CDR3 protein. The table includes around 30,000 distinct CDR3 sequences, approximately 9.2% detected once. This CDR3 has 14 amino acids. Losses at the gene ends were 7 bases for V and 9 bases for J; bases not matched to a gene: 10. CDR1 and CDR2 from the germline V gene are SQVTM and ANQGSEA. The sample was whole blood. The V call is TRBV29-1, the J call TRBJ2-1; 12 positions match TRBD2. The source of this sequence is an adult who was a healthcare worker with PCR-confirmed SARS-CoV-2 infection or an uninfected control (not recorded which). Here the CDR3 DNA reads TGCAGCGCCAGATTACTAGCGGGGGGACGTGAGCAGTTCTTC. Its protein product is CSARLLAGGREQFF.